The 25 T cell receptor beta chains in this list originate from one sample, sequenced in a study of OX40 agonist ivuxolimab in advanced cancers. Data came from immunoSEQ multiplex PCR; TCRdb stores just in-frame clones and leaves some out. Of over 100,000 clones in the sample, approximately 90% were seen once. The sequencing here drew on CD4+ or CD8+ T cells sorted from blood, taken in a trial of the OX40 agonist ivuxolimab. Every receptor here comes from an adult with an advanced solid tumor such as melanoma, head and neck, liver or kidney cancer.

CDR3 residues: CASSQGPTGGPSGYTF. In DNA form, the CDR3 reads TGCGCCAGCAGCCAAGGTCCTACAGGGGGCCCCAGTGGCTACACCTTC. The genes are TRBV4-3 and TRBJ1-2; 9 bases line up with TRBD1. Germline lookup yields CDR1 LGHNA and CDR2 YSLEER. The CDR3 totals 16 residues. V was pared by 1 base and J by 7 bases, with 10 bases of the junction left unmatched.

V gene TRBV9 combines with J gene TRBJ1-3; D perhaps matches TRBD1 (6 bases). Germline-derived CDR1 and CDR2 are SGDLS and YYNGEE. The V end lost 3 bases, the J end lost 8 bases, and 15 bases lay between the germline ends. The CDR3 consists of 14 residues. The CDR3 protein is CASSARQAVDTIYF. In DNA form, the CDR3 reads TGTGCCAGCAGCGCCCGACAGGCGGTAGACACCATATATTTT.

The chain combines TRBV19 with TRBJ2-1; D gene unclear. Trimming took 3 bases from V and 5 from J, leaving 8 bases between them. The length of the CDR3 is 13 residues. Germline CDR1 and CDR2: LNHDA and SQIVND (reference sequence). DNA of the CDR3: TGTGCCAGTAGTATGCCCGGACACAATGAGCAGTTCTTC. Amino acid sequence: CASSMPGHNEQFF. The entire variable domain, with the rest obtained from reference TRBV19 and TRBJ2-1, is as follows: DGGITQSPKYLFRKEGQNVTLSCEQNLNHDAMYWYRQDPGQGLRLIYYSQIVNDFQKGDIAEGYSVSREKKESFPLTVTSAQKNPTAFYLCASSMPGHNEQFFGPGTRLTVL.

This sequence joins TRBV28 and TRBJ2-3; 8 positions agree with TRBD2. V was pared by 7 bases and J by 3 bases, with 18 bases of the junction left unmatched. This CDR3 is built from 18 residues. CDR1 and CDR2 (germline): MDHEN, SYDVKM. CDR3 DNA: TGTGCCAGCACACGGGGGGGCGGCCCAGCGGTAAGAACAGATACGCAGTATTTT. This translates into CASTRGGGPAVRTDTQYF.

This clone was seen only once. CDR3 sequence reads: CASSIPLWRGLGQPQHF. The CDR3 DNA sequence: TGTGCCAGTAGTATACCCCTGTGGAGGGGGCTTGGTCAGCCCCAGCATTTT. The chain combines TRBV19 with TRBJ1-5, with 7 bases lining up with TRBD1. J gave up 6 bases and V 2 bases, and 13 bases lay outside the gene matches. The CDR3 loop spans 17 amino acids. CDR1 and CDR2 (germline): LNHDA, SQIVND (reference sequence).

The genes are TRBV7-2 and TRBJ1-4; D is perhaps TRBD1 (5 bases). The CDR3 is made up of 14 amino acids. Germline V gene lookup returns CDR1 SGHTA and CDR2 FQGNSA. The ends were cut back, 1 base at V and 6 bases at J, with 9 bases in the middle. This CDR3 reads CASSLVGGDEKLFF. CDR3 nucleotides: TGTGCCAGCAGCTTAGTTGGGGGGGATGAAAAACTGTTTTTT.

CDR3 loop: CAITGTAINYGYTF. For the CDR3, the DNA is TGTGCCATCACTGGGACAGCAATAAACTATGGCTACACCTTC. This rearrangement joins TRBV10-3 to TRBJ1-2; TRBD1 matches at 7 bases. CDR3 length: 14 amino acids. CDR1 ENHRY and CDR2 SYGVKD come from the germline V gene. Trimming removed 7 bases from V and 2 bases from J; junction bases left unmatched: 7.

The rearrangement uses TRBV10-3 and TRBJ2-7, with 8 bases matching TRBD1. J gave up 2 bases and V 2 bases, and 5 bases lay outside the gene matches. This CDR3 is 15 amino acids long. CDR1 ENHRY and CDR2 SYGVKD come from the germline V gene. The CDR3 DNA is TGTGCCATCAGTGAGCCCCGGGACAGGCCCTACGAGCAGTACTTC. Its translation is CAISEPRDRPYEQYF.

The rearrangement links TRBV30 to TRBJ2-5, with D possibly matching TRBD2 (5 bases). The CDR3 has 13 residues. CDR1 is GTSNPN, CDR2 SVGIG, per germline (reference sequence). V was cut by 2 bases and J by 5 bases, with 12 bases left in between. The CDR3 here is CAWSRGYPETQYF. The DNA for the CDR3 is TGTGCCTGGAGTAGAGGGTATCCCGAGACCCAGTACTTC.

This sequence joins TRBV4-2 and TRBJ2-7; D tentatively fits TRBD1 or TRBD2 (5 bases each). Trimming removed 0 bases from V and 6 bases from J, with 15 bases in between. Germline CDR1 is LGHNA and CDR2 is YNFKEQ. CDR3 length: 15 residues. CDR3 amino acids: CASSQDYGTAIEQYF. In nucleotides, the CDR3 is TGTGCCAGCAGCCAAGATTATGGGACGGCCATCGAGCAGTACTTC.

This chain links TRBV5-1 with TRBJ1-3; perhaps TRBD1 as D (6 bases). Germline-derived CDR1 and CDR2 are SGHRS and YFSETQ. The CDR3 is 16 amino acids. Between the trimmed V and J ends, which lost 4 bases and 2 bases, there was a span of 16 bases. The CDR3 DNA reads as TGCGCCAGCAGCCCATCCACTACAGGGACTGGAAACACCATATATTTT. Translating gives CASSPSTTGTGNTIYF.

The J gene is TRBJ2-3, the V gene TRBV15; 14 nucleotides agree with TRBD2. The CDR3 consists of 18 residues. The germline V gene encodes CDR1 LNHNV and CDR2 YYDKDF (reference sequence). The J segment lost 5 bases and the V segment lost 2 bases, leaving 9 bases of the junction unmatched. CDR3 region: CATSRTTGLAGVEDTQYF. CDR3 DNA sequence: TGTGCCACCAGCAGAACCACGGGACTAGCGGGGGTAGAAGATACGCAGTATTTT.

The CDR3 reads CASSVANTIYF. The CDR3 nucleotides are TGTGCCAGTAGTGTGGCGAACACCATATATTTT. The chain employs TRBV19 and TRBJ1-3, with D hard to call. V was trimmed by 5 bases and J by 7 bases, leaving 6 bases between them. Germline V gene sequence: CDR1 LNHDA, CDR2 SQIVND (reference sequence). The CDR3 is made up of 11 amino acids.

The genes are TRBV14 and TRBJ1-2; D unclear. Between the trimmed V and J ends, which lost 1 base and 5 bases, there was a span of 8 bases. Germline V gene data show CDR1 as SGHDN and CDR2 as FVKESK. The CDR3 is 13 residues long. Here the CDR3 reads CASSQVGVYGYTF. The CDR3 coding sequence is TGTGCCAGCAGCCAAGTGGGAGTTTATGGCTACACCTTC.

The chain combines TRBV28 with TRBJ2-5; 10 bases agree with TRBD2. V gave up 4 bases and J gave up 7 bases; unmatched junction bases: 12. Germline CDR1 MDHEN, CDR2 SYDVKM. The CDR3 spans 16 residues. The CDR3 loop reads CASSSQRGGSLVTQYF. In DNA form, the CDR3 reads TGTGCCAGCAGTTCTCAGCGGGGGGGTTCCCTGGTGACCCAGTACTTC.

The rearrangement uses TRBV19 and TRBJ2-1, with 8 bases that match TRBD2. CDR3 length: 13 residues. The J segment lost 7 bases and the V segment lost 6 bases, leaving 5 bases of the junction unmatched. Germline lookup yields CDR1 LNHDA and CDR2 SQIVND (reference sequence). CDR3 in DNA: TGTGCCAGTAGCGGGGGGGTTTTAAATGAGCAGTTCTTC. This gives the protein CASSGGVLNEQFF.

The CDR3 coding sequence is TGCAGCGTCAGGGGGGCGAGTGGGTCCCAGCATTTT. This codes for CSVRGASGSQHF. The chain carries TRBV29-1 and TRBJ1-5; TRBD1 agrees at 7 bases. The CDR3 sequence is 12 residues long. V shed 6 bases, J shed 11 bases, and the junction held 10 bases outside the gene matches. Germline-derived CDR1 and CDR2 are SQVTM and ANQGSEA. The full variable domain, in which reference TRBV29-1 and TRBJ1-5 provide the parts outside the CDR3, is SAVISQKPSRDICQRGTSLTIQCQVDSQVTMMFWYRQQPGQSLTLIATANQGSEATYESGFVIDKFPISRPNLTFSTLTVSNMSPEDSSIYLCSVRGASGSQHFGDGTRLSIL.

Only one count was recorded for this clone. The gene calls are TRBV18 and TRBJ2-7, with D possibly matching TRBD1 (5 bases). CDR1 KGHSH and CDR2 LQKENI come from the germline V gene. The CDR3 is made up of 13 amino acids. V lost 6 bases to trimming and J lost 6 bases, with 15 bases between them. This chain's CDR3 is CASSLTGTGEQYF. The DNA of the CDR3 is TGTGCCAGCTCGCTTACAGGAACGGGCGAGCAGTACTTC.

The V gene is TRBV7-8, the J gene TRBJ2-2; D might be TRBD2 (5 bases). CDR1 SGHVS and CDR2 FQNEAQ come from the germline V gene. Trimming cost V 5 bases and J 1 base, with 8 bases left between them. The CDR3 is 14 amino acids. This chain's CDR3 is CASSPRGNTGELFF. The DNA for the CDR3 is TGTGCCAGCAGCCCACGGGGGAACACCGGGGAGCTGTTTTTT.

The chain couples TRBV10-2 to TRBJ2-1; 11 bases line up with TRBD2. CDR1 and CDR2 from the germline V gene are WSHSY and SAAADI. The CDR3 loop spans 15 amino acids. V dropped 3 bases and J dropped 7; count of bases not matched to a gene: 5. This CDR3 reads CASSDLAGGRNEQFF. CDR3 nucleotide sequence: TGCGCCAGCAGTGATTTAGCGGGGGGGCGAAATGAGCAGTTCTTC.

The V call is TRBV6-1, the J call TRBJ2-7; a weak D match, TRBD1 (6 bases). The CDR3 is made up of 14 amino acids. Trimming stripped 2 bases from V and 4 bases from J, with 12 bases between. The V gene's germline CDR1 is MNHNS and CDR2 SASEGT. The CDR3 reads CASSESRGLYEQYF. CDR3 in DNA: TGTGCCAGCAGTGAAAGCAGGGGTTTGTACGAGCAGTACTTC.

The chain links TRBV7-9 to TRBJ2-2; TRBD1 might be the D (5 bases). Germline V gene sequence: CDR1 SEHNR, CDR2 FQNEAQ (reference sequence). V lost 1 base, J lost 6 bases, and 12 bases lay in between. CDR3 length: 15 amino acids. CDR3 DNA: TGTGCCAGCAGCTTAGGGGCAGGGAAACCCGGGGAGCTGTTTTTT. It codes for CASSLGAGKPGELFF.

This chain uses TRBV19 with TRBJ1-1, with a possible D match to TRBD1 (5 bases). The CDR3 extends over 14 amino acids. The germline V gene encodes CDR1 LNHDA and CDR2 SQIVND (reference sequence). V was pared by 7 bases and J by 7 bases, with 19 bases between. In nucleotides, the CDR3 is TGTGCCAGTAAAGGAAGGGGAAGTCTGGGTGAAGCTTTCTTT. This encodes CASKGRGSLGEAFF.

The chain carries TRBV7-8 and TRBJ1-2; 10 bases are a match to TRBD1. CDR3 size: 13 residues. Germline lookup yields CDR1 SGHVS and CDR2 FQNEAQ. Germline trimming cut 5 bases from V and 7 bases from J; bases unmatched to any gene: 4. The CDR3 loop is CASSPGTGVGYTF. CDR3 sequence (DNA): TGTGCCAGCAGCCCTGGGACAGGGGTTGGCTACACCTTC.

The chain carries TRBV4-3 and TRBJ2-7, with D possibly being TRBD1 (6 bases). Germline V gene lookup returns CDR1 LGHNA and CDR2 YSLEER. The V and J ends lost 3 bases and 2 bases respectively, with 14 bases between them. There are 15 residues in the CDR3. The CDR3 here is CASSHDRQATYEQYF. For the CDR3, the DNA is TGCGCCAGCAGCCACGACCGACAGGCGACCTACGAGCAGTACTTC.